Sequencing of this TCR beta chain was carried out in a study of T-cell reconstitution after alpha-beta-depleted transplantation in children. Germline-derived CDR1 and CDR2 are SGHTA and FQGNSA. V was cut by 1 base and J by 3 bases, with 10 bases left in between. The CDR3 runs to 14 residues. In its sample, this clonotype was seen a few times. Molecular barcoding with unique molecular identifiers was used for the TCRbeta library. TCRdb reprocessed the PCR reads with MiXCR, giving one entry per CDR3 protein. The table shows around 600,000 distinct CDR3 sequences, with about 10% occurring only once. This specimen was PBMCs from the stem cell graft donor, taken from the stem cell graft. The chain is built from TRBV7-2 and TRBJ2-7; either TRBD1 or TRBD2 may supply D (5 bases each). The TCR originated in a human donor who donated a stem cell graft to a child with acute myeloid leukemia. This CDR3 reads CASSLVKGSYEQYF. CDR3 coding DNA: TGTGCCAGCAGCTTAGTTAAGGGGAGCTACGAGCAGTACTTC. The variable domain in full, with the rest retrieved from reference TRBV7-2 and TRBJ2-7, is GAGVSQSPSNKVTEKGKDVELRCDPISGHTALYWYRQSLGQGLEFLIYFQGNSAPDKSGLPSDRFSAERTGGSVSTLTIQRTQQEDSAVYLCASSLVKGSYEQYFGPGTRLTVT.